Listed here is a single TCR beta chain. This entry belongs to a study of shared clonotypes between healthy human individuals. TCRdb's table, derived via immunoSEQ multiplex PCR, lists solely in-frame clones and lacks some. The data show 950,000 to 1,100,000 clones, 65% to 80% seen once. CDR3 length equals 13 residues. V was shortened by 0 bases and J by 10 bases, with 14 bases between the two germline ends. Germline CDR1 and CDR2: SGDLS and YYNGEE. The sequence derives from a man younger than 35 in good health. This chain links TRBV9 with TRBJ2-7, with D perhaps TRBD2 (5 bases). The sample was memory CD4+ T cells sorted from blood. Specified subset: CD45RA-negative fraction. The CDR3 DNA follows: TGTGCCAGCAGCGTAGAAACGGGGTCTAGCCAGTACTTC. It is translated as CASSVETGSSQYF.